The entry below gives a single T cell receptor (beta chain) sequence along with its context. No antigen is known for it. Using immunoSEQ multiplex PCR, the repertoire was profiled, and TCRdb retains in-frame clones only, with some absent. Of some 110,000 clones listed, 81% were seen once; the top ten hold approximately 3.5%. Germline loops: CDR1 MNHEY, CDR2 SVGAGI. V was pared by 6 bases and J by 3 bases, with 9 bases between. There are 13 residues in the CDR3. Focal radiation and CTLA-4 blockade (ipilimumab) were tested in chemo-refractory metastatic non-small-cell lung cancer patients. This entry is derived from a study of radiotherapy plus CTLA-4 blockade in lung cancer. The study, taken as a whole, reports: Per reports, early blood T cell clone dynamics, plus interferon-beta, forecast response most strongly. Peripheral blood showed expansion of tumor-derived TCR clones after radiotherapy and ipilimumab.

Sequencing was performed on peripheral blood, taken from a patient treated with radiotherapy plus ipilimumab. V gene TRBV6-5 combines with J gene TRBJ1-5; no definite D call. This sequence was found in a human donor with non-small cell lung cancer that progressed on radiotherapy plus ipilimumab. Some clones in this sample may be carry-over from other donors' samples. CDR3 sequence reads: CASSRTYNQPQHF. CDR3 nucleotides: TGTGCCAGCAGCCGAACCTACAATCAGCCCCAGCATTTT.